One sample yielded the 14 T cell receptor beta chains listed below, sequenced in a study of OX40 agonist ivuxolimab in advanced cancers. The protocol used for the library was the immunoSEQ multiplex PCR assay. TCRdb took over this immuneACCESS table, retaining in-frame rearrangements with V and J assigned. Such tables are incomplete; in checked studies, under half of the missing clones stem from an unresolved V gene, and the remainder is unexplained. Across this sample there are about 62,000 clones, with 65% to 90% seen only once. 2% to 3% of the sample goes to the ten largest clones. Sequencing used CD4+ or CD8+ T cells sorted from blood, obtained in a trial of the OX40 agonist ivuxolimab. These receptors originate from an adult with an advanced solid tumor such as melanoma, head and neck, liver or kidney cancer.

This clone is medium-sized (0.01 to 0.1%) within its sample. The V call is TRBV5-4, the J call TRBJ2-7; 10 bases are shared with TRBD1. With V trimmed by 4 bases and J by 3 bases, 7 bases remained unmatched. The CDR3 consists of 15 residues. Germline V gene lookup returns CDR1 SGHNT and CDR2 YYREEE (reference sequence). The CDR3 sequence: CASSPRQGAFYEQYF. The CDR3 DNA reads as TGTGCCAGCAGCCCGAGACAGGGGGCCTTCTACGAGCAGTACTTC.

The J gene is TRBJ1-2, the V gene TRBV29-1; D unresolved. With 5 bases removed from V and 3 bases from J, the gap between germline ends came to 10 bases. This CDR3 comprises 12 residues. The germline gives CDR1 SQVTM, CDR2 ANQGSEA. CDR3 amino acids: CSVLEVDYGYTF. CDR3 nucleotide sequence: TGCAGCGTTTTAGAAGTGGACTATGGCTACACCTTC.

This clone showed up just a few times. The rearrangement uses TRBV5-3 and TRBJ1-5; D is perhaps TRBD1 (6 bases). TRBV5-3 is designated an ORF whose function remains uncertain. V lost 0 bases, J lost 0 bases, and 19 bases lay in between. This CDR3 comprises 19 residues. The CDR3 DNA sequence: TGTGCCAGAAGCTTGGGAGGTTGGGGGGACACCTGTAGCAATCAGCCCCAGCATTTT. It specifies CARSLGGWGDTCSNQPQHF.

This chain's CDR3 is CASSPRGGDTDTQYF. For the CDR3, the DNA is TGTGCCAGCAGCCCACGAGGGGGAGACACAGATACGCAGTATTTT. The chain employs TRBV7-9 and TRBJ2-3; perhaps TRBD1 as D (6 bases). V gave up 5 bases and J gave up 2 bases, with 14 bases separating them. CDR1 SEHNR and CDR2 FQNEAQ come from the germline V gene (reference sequence). The CDR3 covers 15 residues.

The chain carries TRBV19 and TRBJ1-2; TRBD1 matches 9 bases. This CDR3 comprises 13 residues. J gave up 5 bases and V 8 bases, and 6 bases lay outside the gene matches. CDR1 and CDR2 from the germline V gene are LNHDA and SQIVND (reference sequence). CDR3 DNA: TGTGCCAGTGGACAGGGGAAGGGGTATGGCTACACCTTC. Residues: CASGQGKGYGYTF.

J is TRBJ1-4 and V is TRBV25-1; D is unclear. Trimming cost V 2 bases and J 10 bases, with 14 bases left between them. Germline CDR1 and CDR2: MGHDK and SYGVNS. The CDR3 is made up of 14 amino acids. This CDR3 reads CASSEGPLPGKLFF. As DNA, the CDR3 is TGTGCCAGCAGTGAAGGGCCTCTACCTGGAAAACTGTTTTTT.

The rearrangement joins TRBV7-2 to TRBJ2-3, with D maybe TRBD1 (5 bases). V shed 5 bases and J shed 4 bases, with 16 bases lying between them. The CDR3 contains 15 residues. The germline V gene encodes CDR1 SGHTA and CDR2 FQGNSA. The chain's CDR3 is CASSKRRVGADTQYF. In DNA, the CDR3 is TGTGCCAGCAGCAAACGCAGGGTTGGGGCAGATACGCAGTATTTT.

V gene TRBV2 combines with J gene TRBJ2-1; no definite D call. CDR1 and CDR2 from the germline V gene are SNHLY and FYNNEI. V was trimmed by 4 bases and J by 4 bases, leaving 5 bases between them. The CDR3 is made up of 12 amino acids. CDR3 DNA sequence: TGTGCCAGCAGTGGGGATTACAATGAGCAGTTCTTC. It specifies CASSGDYNEQFF.

This chain uses TRBV19 with TRBJ1-2; D ambiguous. From germline, CDR1 is LNHDA and CDR2 SQIVND (reference sequence). V was trimmed by 7 bases and J by 0 bases, leaving 12 bases between them. The CDR3 runs 14 residues. This CDR3 reads CASMELSSNYGYTF. CDR3 nucleotides: TGTGCCAGTATGGAACTGAGCTCTAACTATGGCTACACCTTC.

In its sample, this clone was seen once. V usage is TRBV2 and J usage is TRBJ1-2; perhaps TRBD1 as D (5 bases). Trimming took 10 bases from V and 3 from J, leaving 12 bases between them. Germline CDR1 and CDR2: SNHLY and FYNNEI. The CDR3 has 12 amino acids. The CDR3: CATPTEDYGYTF. The CDR3 nucleotides read TGTGCCACCCCGACAGAAGACTATGGCTACACCTTC. Full variable domain (outside the CDR3, taken from reference TRBV2 and TRBJ1-2): EPEVTQTPSHQVTQMGQEVILRCVPISNHLYFYWYRQILGQKVEFLVSFYNNEISEKSEIFDDQFSVERPDGSNFTLKIRSTKLEDSAMYFCATPTEDYGYTFGSGTRLTVV.

The chain is built from TRBV5-1 and TRBJ2-1, with D perhaps TRBD1 (6 bases). With 8 bases removed from V and 6 bases from J, the gap between germline ends came to 21 bases. Germline V gives CDR1 SGHRS, CDR2 YFSETQ. The CDR3 has 15 residues. CDR3 bases: TGCGCCAGTGGTAAAACAGGGTATGGGGTCAATGAGCAGTTCTTC. It yields the protein CASGKTGYGVNEQFF.

The CDR3 region is CASSETYEQYF. CDR3 in DNA: TGTGCCAGCAGTGAAACCTACGAGCAGTACTTC. The chain carries TRBV6-1 and TRBJ2-7, with D uncertain. Germline lookup yields CDR1 MNHNS and CDR2 SASEGT. The CDR3 has 11 residues. V was clipped by 2 bases and J by 2 bases, with 1 base between them.

CDR3: CASSLPGAGYGYTF. Here the CDR3 DNA reads TGTGCCAGCAGCCTCCCGGGGGCGGGCTATGGCTACACCTTC. V is TRBV5-4 and J is TRBJ1-2; D perhaps matches TRBD1 (6 bases). The CDR3 runs 14 residues. Trimming pared 4 bases from V and 4 bases from J, leaving 14 bases between. Germline CDR1 reads SGHNT; CDR2 reads YYREEE (reference sequence).

The chain joins TRBV29-1 to TRBJ2-7; 9 bases fit TRBD1. J gave up 1 base and V 5 bases, and 6 bases lay outside the gene matches. The CDR3 totals 14 residues. Germline CDR1 is SQVTM and CDR2 is ANQGSEA. CDR3 region: CSVLGTGISYEQYF. For the CDR3, the DNA is TGCAGCGTTCTCGGGACAGGGATTTCCTACGAGCAGTACTTC.